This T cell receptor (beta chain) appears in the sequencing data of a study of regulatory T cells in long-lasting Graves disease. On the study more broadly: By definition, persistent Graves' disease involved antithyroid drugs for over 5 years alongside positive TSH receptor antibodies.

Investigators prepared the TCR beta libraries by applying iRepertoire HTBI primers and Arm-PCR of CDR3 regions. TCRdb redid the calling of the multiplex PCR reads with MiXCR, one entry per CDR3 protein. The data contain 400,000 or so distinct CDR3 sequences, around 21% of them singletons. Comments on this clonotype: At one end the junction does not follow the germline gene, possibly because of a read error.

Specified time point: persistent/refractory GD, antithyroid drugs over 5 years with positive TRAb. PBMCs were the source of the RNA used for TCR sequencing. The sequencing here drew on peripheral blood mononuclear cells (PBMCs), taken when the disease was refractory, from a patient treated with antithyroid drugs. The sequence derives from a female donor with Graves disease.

CDR3 nucleotides: TGTGCCAGCAGTGATGAGGACAGGGACTATGGCCACACCTTC. It translates to CASSDEDRDYGHTF. The chain carries TRBV25-1 and TRBJ1-2; 8 positions agree with TRBD1. CDR3 length: 14 residues. CDR1 and CDR2 (germline): MGHDK, SYGVNS.